These 30 T cell receptor beta chains came from one sample sequenced in a study of CD4 T cell repertoires in COVID-19. No culture step preceded sequencing of the ex vivo isolated memory T cells. Profiling relied on immunoSEQ multiplex PCR, and the TCRdb table lists in-frame clones only, not all of them. The repertoire holds fewer than 25,000 clones, with roughly 93% as singletons. This sample comprised circulating follicular helper CD4+ T cells (cTfh) from blood, obtained before the COVID-19 pandemic. The origin of the receptors is a human donor who had COVID-19.

V usage is TRBV2 and J usage is TRBJ2-7; D remains ambiguous. V dropped 1 base and J dropped 3 bases, with 7 bases sitting between them. CDR3 length: 13 residues. Germline CDR1 reads SNHLY; CDR2 reads FYNNEI. CDR3: CASSEVFSYEQYF. The DNA of the CDR3 is TGTGCCAGCAGTGAAGTCTTCAGCTACGAGCAGTACTTC.

This chain joins TRBV9 and TRBJ2-3; 9 bases agree with TRBD1. V was clipped by 3 bases and J by 3 bases; unmatched bases: 5. Germline values: CDR1 SGDLS, CDR2 YYNGEE. This CDR3 has 15 amino acids. The CDR3: CASSATGTGTDTQYF. In DNA, the CDR3 is TGTGCCAGCAGCGCAACCGGGACAGGGACAGATACGCAGTATTTT.

J is TRBJ1-5 and V is TRBV5-8; perhaps TRBD1 as D (5 bases). CDR3 length: 14 residues. Germline V gene sequence: CDR1 SGHTS, CDR2 YDEGEE. Deletions cut 4 bases from V and 0 bases from J, with 8 bases between. CDR3 nucleotides: TGTGCCAGCAGCAACAGGAATAGCAATCAGCCCCAGCATTTT. Encoded protein: CASSNRNSNQPQHF.

V usage is TRBV27 and J usage is TRBJ1-2; TRBD1 matches 7 bases. Germline CDR1 is MNHEY and CDR2 is SMNVEV (reference sequence). The V and J ends lost 5 bases and 9 bases, in that order; junction bases with no gene match: 12. CDR3 length equals 14 residues. CDR3 sequence: CASSPRLQGVRYTF. The CDR3 coding sequence is TGTGCCAGCAGTCCCCGTTTGCAGGGGGTTCGCTACACCTTC.

The chain couples TRBV7-2 to TRBJ1-5, with D uncertain. V gave up 6 bases and J gave up 2 bases, with 11 bases separating them. The V gene's germline CDR1 is SGHTA and CDR2 FQGNSA. This CDR3 is built from 14 residues. CDR3 sequence: CASRSGEGNQPQHF. The DNA of the CDR3 is TGTGCCAGCAGGTCGGGAGAGGGCAATCAGCCCCAGCATTTT.

This clone showed up just once. The CDR3 DNA is TGTGCCAGCAGCTTGCTAGCGGGGAAGGGGGCAGATACGCAGTATTTT. The encoded protein is CASSLLAGKGADTQYF. The chain has TRBV11-1 and TRBJ2-3; 9 bases fit TRBD2. Germline V CDR1 and CDR2: SGHAT, FQDESV (reference sequence). The CDR3 has 16 amino acids. After removal of 3 bases from V and 4 bases from J, the junction contained 8 bases not matched to a gene.

The chain couples TRBV30 to TRBJ1-5; 7 nucleotides line up with TRBD1. Trimming at V came to 1 base and at J to 7 bases, leaving 7 bases not matched to a gene. The germline CDR1 and CDR2 sequences are GTSNPN and SVGIG (reference sequence). The CDR3 contains 14 residues. CDR3 nucleotides: TGTGCCTGGAGTGGAGGGACAGTGGGGCAGCCCCAGCATTTT. Translation gives CAWSGGTVGQPQHF.

The chain has TRBV6-1 and TRBJ2-1, with D possibly being TRBD2 (6 bases). Germline V CDR1 and CDR2: MNHNS, SASEGT. V was trimmed by 1 base and J by 5 bases, leaving 9 bases between them. The CDR3 extends over 14 amino acids. This CDR3 reads CASSEVGGDNEQFF. CDR3 DNA: TGTGCCAGCAGTGAAGTGGGCGGGGACAATGAGCAGTTCTTC.

The genes are TRBV18 and TRBJ2-1, with 8 positions matching TRBD2. This CDR3 region has 16 residues. Unmatched junction bases numbered 16, after V lost 6 bases and J lost 9 bases. Germline V gives CDR1 KGHSH, CDR2 LQKENI. The CDR3 here is CASSTFTGGESVEQFF. The CDR3 nucleotides read TGTGCCAGCTCCACATTTACGGGAGGGGAATCGGTTGAGCAGTTCTTC.

The chain joins TRBV28 to TRBJ1-5, with D unclear. Trimming stripped 11 bases from V and 6 bases from J, with 20 bases between. The CDR3 loop spans 14 amino acids. CDR1 MDHEN and CDR2 SYDVKM come from the germline V gene. The CDR3 DNA reads as TGTGCCGGAGGAGGACCGAGAAGTAGTCAGCCCCAGCATTTT. Its translation is CAGGGPRSSQPQHF.

In nucleotides, the CDR3 is TGTGCCAGCAGCCGCACAGGGGCTGAAGCTTTCTTT. Translating gives CASSRTGAEAFF. The rearrangement joins TRBV6-5 to TRBJ1-1; TRBD1 aligns across 7 bases. V trimming: 6 bases; J trimming: 6 bases; junction bases outside the gene matches: 4. CDR1 and CDR2 from the germline V gene are MNHEY and SVGAGI. The CDR3 extends over 12 amino acids.

CDR3 DNA sequence: TGTGCCAGTAGTTACCGGACAGGGTCCTACGAGCAGTACTTC. This encodes CASSYRTGSYEQYF. The V gene is TRBV19, the J gene TRBJ2-7; 8 positions match TRBD1. This CDR3 is built from 14 residues. CDR1 and CDR2 from the germline V gene are LNHDA and SQIVND (reference sequence). Trimming took 5 bases from V and 1 from J; bases not matched to a gene: 4.

This clone was seen only a few times. The V and J genes are TRBV25-1 and TRBJ2-3; D gene unclear. Germline CDR1 MGHDK, CDR2 SYGVNS. This CDR3 has 16 amino acids. V was trimmed by 4 bases and J by 4 bases, leaving 18 bases between them. The CDR3 nucleotides are TGTGCCAGCAGTGTCGCCTTTAATCTTGAGGCAGATACGCAGTATTTT. Its translation is CASSVAFNLEADTQYF.

The CDR3 DNA reads TGCGCCAGCAGCTTGTTCCCCCTTTCGATTACAGACTCTGGAAACACCATATATTTT. Translating it yields CASSLFPLSITDSGNTIYF. The genes are TRBV5-1 and TRBJ1-3, with unresolved D. Per germline, CDR1 SGHRS and CDR2 YFSETQ. The CDR3 runs to 19 residues. V shed 1 base and J shed 0 bases, with 20 bases lying between them.

As regards this clone: The junction and the germline gene differ at one end; a read error may be behind it. V is TRBV11-2 and J is TRBJ2-3, with 11 positions matching TRBD2. The germline V gene encodes CDR1 SGHAT and CDR2 FQNNGV. The CDR3 is made up of 15 amino acids. CDR3 nucleotides: TGTGCCAGCGGCTTAGCGGGGGGGCCCACAGATACGCAGTATTTT. Protein: CASGLAGGPTDTQYF.

This clone was seen once. The chain couples TRBV2 to TRBJ2-2; D gene uncertain. V was shortened by 1 base and J by 0 bases, with 3 bases between the two germline ends. The CDR3 is 14 amino acids. Germline V lookup: CDR1 SNHLY, CDR2 FYNNEI. CDR3 nucleotide sequence: TGTGCCAGCAGTGAAGACACGAACACCGGGGAGCTGTTTTTT. Translation gives CASSEDTNTGELFF.

The chain recombines TRBV27 with TRBJ1-2; 7 positions agree with TRBD1. The CDR3 totals 15 residues. Germline V gene lookup returns CDR1 MNHEY and CDR2 SMNVEV (reference sequence). V lost 3 bases, J lost 6 bases, and 10 bases stayed unmatched. This CDR3 is CASSFNRQGRHGYTF. The CDR3, as DNA: TGTGCCAGCAGTTTCAATCGACAGGGAAGGCATGGCTACACCTTC.

Turning to this clone: Additional DNA sequences in this sample encode the identical CDR3. The chain has TRBV6-1 and TRBJ2-5; D may be TRBD2 (7 bases). The V gene lost 4 bases and the J gene lost 4 bases, with 10 bases spanning the gap. Per germline, CDR1 MNHNS and CDR2 SASEGT. This CDR3 is 13 amino acids long. The CDR3 DNA reads TGTGCCAGCAGTGCGGGGGGCGCAGAGACCCAGTACTTC. Its protein product is CASSAGGAETQYF.

This clone was detected only a few times. This chain joins TRBV19 and TRBJ1-6, with a possible D match to TRBD1 (5 bases). The germline CDR1 and CDR2 sequences are LNHDA and SQIVND (reference sequence). This CDR3 region has 15 residues. With 5 bases removed from V and 9 bases from J, the gap between germline ends came to 17 bases. DNA of the CDR3: TGTGCCAGTAGTGCCCCACTTGGGGGGGTTTCACCCCTCCACTTT. Amino acid sequence: CASSAPLGGVSPLHF.

The chain combines TRBV12-2 with TRBJ2-1; TRBD1, the table's D call, lacks a check against the DNA. TRBV12-2 is a documented pseudogene. This CDR3 spans 19 amino acids. The CDR3 DNA reads TGTGCAAGTCGCTTAGGGGGAAAACGACAGGTCCCCCAGGACCATGAGCAGTTCTTC. Protein: CASRLGGKRQVPQDHEQFF.

V and J are TRBV27 and TRBJ2-7, with 15 bases aligning to TRBD2. With V trimmed by 6 bases and J by 4 bases, 4 bases remained unmatched. The CDR3 spans 15 residues. Germline CDR1 reads MNHEY; CDR2 reads SMNVEV (reference sequence). For the CDR3, the DNA is TGTGCCAGCAGAATCGGACTAGCGGGAGGGTACGAGCAGTACTTC. This gives the protein CASRIGLAGGYEQYF.

This CDR3 reads CASSSAGPTGELFF. The CDR3 DNA is TGTGCCAGCAGTTCGGCAGGGCCGACCGGGGAGCTGTTTTTT. The chain combines TRBV6-5 with TRBJ2-2; tentative D call: TRBD1 (5 bases). The V gene's germline CDR1 is MNHEY and CDR2 SVGAGI. The CDR3 runs 14 residues. Trimming stripped 4 bases from V and 5 bases from J, with 11 bases between.

This chain joins TRBV15 and TRBJ2-3, with 11 nucleotides matching TRBD2. The V and J ends lost 5 bases and 1 base, in that order; junction bases with no gene match: 5. CDR1 and CDR2 from the germline V gene are LNHNV and YYDKDF (reference sequence). This CDR3 contains 16 residues. The chain's CDR3 is CATSGILAGGTDTQYF. The CDR3 DNA reads as TGTGCCACCAGCGGAATACTAGCGGGAGGCACAGATACGCAGTATTTT.

This chain joins TRBV7-8 and TRBJ2-7; 9 bases are shared with TRBD1. V shed 5 bases, J shed 3 bases, and the junction held 8 bases outside the gene matches. Germline V gives CDR1 SGHVS, CDR2 FQNEAQ. The CDR3 runs to 15 residues. CDR3 in DNA: TGTGCCAGCAGCCGCGCCGGGACAGGGTACTACGAGCAGTACTTC. Translated, it gives CASSRAGTGYYEQYF.

This chain links TRBV28 with TRBJ1-1; possible D gene TRBD1, 6 bases. Germline V lookup: CDR1 MDHEN, CDR2 SYDVKM. The CDR3 covers 16 residues. V was shortened by 3 bases and J by 5 bases, with 19 bases between the two germline ends. For the CDR3, the DNA is TGTGCCAGCAGTTTTTCATACGGACAGTGGTGGACTGAAGCTTTCTTT. Amino acids: CASSFSYGQWWTEAFF.

The chain is built from TRBV7-2 and TRBJ2-5; D remains ambiguous. Germline V lookup: CDR1 SGHTA, CDR2 FQGNSA. The V gene lost 5 bases and the J gene lost 5 bases, with 27 bases spanning the gap. This CDR3 is 18 amino acids long. In DNA, the CDR3 is TGTGCCAGCAGCCCGCTCCCGGCGGCTACGGCACAATTGGAGACCCAGTACTTC. Translated: CASSPLPAATAQLETQYF.

This rearrangement joins TRBV19 to TRBJ1-2; D remains ambiguous. The CDR3 is 13 residues long. The germline V gene has CDR1 LNHDA and CDR2 SQIVND (reference sequence). Trimming removed 3 bases at V and 2 bases at J, with 7 bases between. The CDR3 bases are TGTGCCAGTAGTATGAACGGGAACTATGGCTACACCTTC. This translates into CASSMNGNYGYTF.

This sequence joins TRBV4-2 and TRBJ2-7, with 10 bases matching TRBD2. J was trimmed by 2 bases and V by 5 bases; bases with no gene match: 6. The CDR3 spans 15 residues. The V gene's germline CDR1 is LGHNA and CDR2 YNFKEQ. The CDR3 protein is CASSETSGNTYEQYF. CDR3 DNA: TGTGCCAGCAGCGAAACTAGCGGGAACACCTACGAGCAGTACTTC.

The chain couples TRBV7-9 to TRBJ1-2; D possibly corresponds to TRBD1 (6 bases). CDR3 length: 14 amino acids. V was clipped by 7 bases and J by 0 bases, with 12 bases between them. The germline CDR1 and CDR2 sequences are SEHNR and FQNEAQ (reference sequence). CDR3 in DNA: TGTGCCAGCAACGTACAGGGAACTAACTATGGCTACACCTTC. It encodes CASNVQGTNYGYTF.

The V gene is TRBV5-6, the J gene TRBJ1-3, with TRBD1 as a possible D gene (5 bases). With 2 bases removed from V and 1 base from J, the gap between germline ends came to 13 bases. Per germline, CDR1 SGHDT and CDR2 YYEEEE. CDR3 length: 16 amino acids. In nucleotides, the CDR3 is TGTGCCAGCAGCTTAACGGGGGACGGATCTGGAAACACCATATATTTT. It codes for CASSLTGDGSGNTIYF.